These 10 T cell receptor beta chains originate from one sample sequenced in a study of T-cell memory formation after mild COVID-19 listed by TCRdb under 2021. The protocol used for the library was 5' RACE. The sequencer listed for this sample is Illumina NovaSeq 6000. Clones were called with MiXCR by TCRdb after fastp trimmed the public reads at Q25, and only in-frame beta chains were retained. Identical CDR3 proteins give one entry, which carries the most common genes and DNA. Across this sample there are hundreds of thousands of distinct CDR3 sequences, with approximately 15% seen only once. 20% to 25% of the sample belongs to the ten largest clones. The sequenced sample was PBMCs or a T cell subset sorted from them (not recorded which). The receptors were sampled from a man between 18 and 29 years old who had mild COVID-19 (a few samples of this study predate the infection). The sample titles of this study are shuffled in the database, so cell type and time point are left out; the donor was told from shared clones.

This chain links TRBV4-1 with TRBJ1-1, with TRBD1 identical over 8 bases. The V and J ends lost 0 bases and 7 bases, in that order; junction bases with no gene match: 4. CDR1 is MGHRA, CDR2 YSYEKL, per germline. This CDR3 is built from 14 residues. The CDR3 DNA reads TGCGCCAGCAGCCAAGAACCTACAGGGGGTGAAGCTTTCTTT. It codes for CASSQEPTGGEAFF.

The table lists this clonotype with many counts. The V gene is TRBV4-2, the J gene TRBJ2-3; 11 bases fit TRBD1. The CDR3 contains 17 residues. Germline lookup yields CDR1 LGHNA and CDR2 YNFKEQ. Losses at the gene ends were 4 bases for V and 5 bases for J; bases not matched to a gene: 11. The CDR3 DNA sequence: TGTGCCAGCAGCCCTATACAGGACAGGGGGCTGAAAGATACGCAGTATTTT. Translation gives CASSPIQDRGLKDTQYF.

In this sample, this clonotype turned up many times. The CDR3 spells CASRTGSYGYTF. CDR3 sequence (DNA): TGTGCCAGCAGGACAGGTTCCTATGGCTACACCTTC. The chain uses TRBV6-5 and TRBJ1-2; D perhaps matches TRBD1 (6 bases). The CDR3 covers 12 residues. Per the germline V gene, CDR1 is MNHEY and CDR2 is SVGAGI. With 6 bases removed from V and 4 bases from J, the gap between germline ends came to 9 bases.

This clonotype has just one count. The gene calls are TRBV27 and TRBJ2-2; weak D call: TRBD2 (7 bases). Trimming shortened V by 10 bases and J by 5 bases, and 17 bases separated the two germline ends. The germline V gene has CDR1 MNHEY and CDR2 SMNVEV (reference sequence). The CDR3 has 14 residues. CDR3 region: CATRRGGGTGELFF. The CDR3 DNA reads as TGTGCCACTCGGAGGGGGGGAGGGACCGGGGAGCTGTTTTTT.

A few counts support this clonotype. The V call is TRBV5-1, the J call TRBJ1-1; perhaps TRBD1 as D (5 bases). V was shortened by 0 bases and J by 1 base, with 10 bases between the two germline ends. Germline V gene data show CDR1 as SGHRS and CDR2 as YFSETQ. This CDR3 has 15 amino acids. CDR3 residues: CASSLEGIGNTEAFF. CDR3 in DNA: TGCGCCAGCAGCTTGGAGGGGATTGGGAACACTGAAGCTTTCTTT.

In nucleotides, the CDR3 is TGTGCCAGCAGTCGGGGGCTGCCAAATGAAAAACTGTTTTTT. It is translated as CASSRGLPNEKLFF. This chain joins TRBV7-8 and TRBJ1-4; tentatively, D is TRBD1 (6 bases). This CDR3 spans 14 amino acids. Trimming took 6 bases from V and 5 from J, leaving 13 bases between them. The germline gives CDR1 SGHVS, CDR2 FQNEAQ.

There are a few counts of this clonotype. The gene calls are TRBV5-1 and TRBJ2-1, with 9 nucleotides matching TRBD1. Germline V gene lookup returns CDR1 SGHRS and CDR2 YFSETQ. V trimming: 6 bases; J trimming: 9 bases; junction bases outside the gene matches: 10. The CDR3 extends over 14 amino acids. This chain's CDR3 is CASISQGAGGEQFF. CDR3 in DNA: TGCGCCAGCATTTCACAGGGGGCTGGTGGTGAGCAGTTCTTC.

The chain carries TRBV28 and TRBJ2-7; the D call may be TRBD1 or TRBD2 (7 bases each). CDR1 and CDR2 from the germline V gene are MDHEN and SYDVKM. V lost 4 bases and J 0 bases, leaving 13 bases between the germline ends. This CDR3 region has 15 residues. The CDR3 sequence: CASSSQGGSSYEQYV. CDR3 sequence (DNA): TGTGCCAGCAGTTCCCAGGGGGGGAGCTCCTACGAGCAGTACGTC.

This clonotype has only a few counts. The chain employs TRBV10-3 and TRBJ2-6; 7 bases line up with TRBD1. The V segment lost 4 bases and the J segment 0 bases; nucleotides outside the gene matches: 3. CDR1 ENHRY and CDR2 SYGVKD come from the germline V gene. CDR3 length: 16 residues. This CDR3 reads CAISGGQSSGANVLTF. The CDR3 DNA reads TGTGCCATCAGTGGGGGACAGAGCTCTGGGGCCAACGTCCTGACTTTC.

The chain combines TRBV6-5 with TRBJ2-7; TRBD1 matches 12 bases. This CDR3 comprises 16 residues. The germline gives CDR1 MNHEY, CDR2 SVGAGI. V shed 7 bases and J 6 bases; nucleotides not matched to a gene: 13. CDR3 nucleotide sequence: TGTGCCAGCATCCCTTCACCGGGACAGGGGGCTCCCGAGCAGTACTTC. Translated, it gives CASIPSPGQGAPEQYF.